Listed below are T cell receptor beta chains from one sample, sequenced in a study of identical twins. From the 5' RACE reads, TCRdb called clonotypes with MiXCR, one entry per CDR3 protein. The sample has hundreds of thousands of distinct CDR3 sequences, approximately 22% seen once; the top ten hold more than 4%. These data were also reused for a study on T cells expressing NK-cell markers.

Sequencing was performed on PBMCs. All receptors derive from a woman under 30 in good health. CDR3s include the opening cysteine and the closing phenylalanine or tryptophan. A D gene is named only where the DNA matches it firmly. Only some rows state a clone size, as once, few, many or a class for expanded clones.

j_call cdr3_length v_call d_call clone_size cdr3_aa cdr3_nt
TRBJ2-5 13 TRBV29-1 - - CSVQTGTSGTQYF TGCAGCGTCCAAACCGGCACCTCGGGGACCCAGTACTTC
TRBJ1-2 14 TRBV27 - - CASSLGSGDYGYTF TGTGCCAGCAGTTTAGGCAGCGGGGACTATGGCTACACCTTC
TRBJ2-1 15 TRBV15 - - CATSGRDGGANEQFF TGTGCCACCTCGGGGCGGGATGGGGGGGCAAATGAGCAGTTCTTC
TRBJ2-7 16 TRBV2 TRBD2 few CASAGLAVAGVYEQYF TGTGCCAGCGCCGGACTAGCGGTCGCGGGAGTCTACGAGCAGTACTTC
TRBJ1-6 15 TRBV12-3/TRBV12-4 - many CASSLSQARGSPLHF TGTGCCAGCAGTTTATCCCAGGCACGAGGATCACCCCTCCACTTT
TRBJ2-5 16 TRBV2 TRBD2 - CASSGPWSGGAQTQYF TGTGCCAGCAGTGGCCCCTGGAGCGGGGGGGCCCAGACCCAGTACTTC
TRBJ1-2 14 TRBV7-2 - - CASSPQTGNYGYTF TGTGCCAGCAGCCCCCAAACGGGCAACTATGGCTACACCTTC
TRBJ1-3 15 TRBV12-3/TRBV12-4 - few CASSLVQGRGNTIYF TGTGCCAGCAGTTTAGTCCAGGGGAGGGGAAACACCATATATTTT
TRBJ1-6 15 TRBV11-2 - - CASSPEGHDNSPLHF TGTGCCAGCAGCCCAGAAGGGCACGATAATTCACCCCTCCACTTT
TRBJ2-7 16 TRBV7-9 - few CASSSPADVIAYEQYF TGTGCCAGCAGCTCCCCCGCAGATGTCATCGCCTACGAGCAGTACTTC
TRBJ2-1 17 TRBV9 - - CASSVGGGGRSYNEQFF TGTGCCAGCAGCGTAGGAGGGGGCGGGAGGTCCTACAATGAGCAGTTCTTC
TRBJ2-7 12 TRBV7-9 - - CASSLGPTKTIF TGTGCCAGCAGCCTGGGACCGACAAAGACCATATTC
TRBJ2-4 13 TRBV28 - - CASSLYSGNIQYF TGTGCCAGCAGTTTATACTCTGGGAACATTCAGTACTTC
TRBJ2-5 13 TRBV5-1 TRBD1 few CASSPGTVETQYF TGCGCCAGCTCCCCCGGGACAGTAGAGACCCAGTACTTC
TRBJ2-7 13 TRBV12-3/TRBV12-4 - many CASARTVTYEQYF TGTGCCAGCGCCCGGACGGTAACCTACGAGCAGTACTTC
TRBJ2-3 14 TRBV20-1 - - CSASKGLTTDTQYF TGCAGTGCTAGTAAAGGACTTACCACAGATACGCAGTATTTT